Only one count was recorded for the clone carrying this TCR beta chain. Its specificity is unknown. The assay was immunoSEQ multiplex PCR, and TCRdb's table has in-frame clones only and misses some. The table lists around 69,000 clones, around 69% of them singletons, with about 1.4% in the top ten. The data are from a study of vaccination effects on CD4 cells after COVID-19. The overall study: Samples that were drawn after vaccination came a median of 72 days after the second dose. General study findings and limits: Healthy vaccinees showed cross-reactivity with common cold coronaviruses in only 1 of 255 vaccine-induced clones. The study, lacking early post-infection timepoints, had few convalescent patients.

V lost 4 bases to trimming and J lost 2 bases, with 12 bases between them. The CDR3 loop spans 13 amino acids. Germline V lookup: CDR1 SQVTM, CDR2 ANQGSEA. With the ViraFEST assay, the study expanded antigen-specific CD4+ T cells using viral peptide pools, then sequenced them. Investigators separated out CD4+ T cells once 10 days of culture had passed. Of the BNT162b2 and mRNA-1273 vaccines, participants received two doses of one or the other. Wells each received 2 million to 2.5 million PBMC, cultured with approximately 9 IU/ml IL-2 and 10 ug/ml peptides. This TCR was sampled from a human donor who received a COVID-19 vaccine. This material consisted of CD4+ T cells from PBMCs cultured with HCoV-229E spike peptides, taken after COVID-19 vaccination. The chain recombines TRBV29-1 with TRBJ2-7; D is unresolved. The CDR3 bases are TGCAGCGTTGTTGAGACGGAGACCTACGAGCAGTACGTC. It translates to CSVVETETYEQYV.